This T cell receptor beta chain was recovered during a study of blood T cells in healthy people across ages. Total RNA was extracted at no less than 6 micrograms per sample. Combining a sample-barcoded 5' primer with a J-beta primer mix, a second PCR ran for 7 to 11 cycles. The template-switch adaptor, which had 12 random nucleotides, put a tag on each cDNA molecule. Every sample gave at least 2.5 million paired-end reads containing CDR3. TCRdb itself ran the 5' RACE reads through MiXCR, one entry per CDR3 protein. The repertoire consists of some 1.1 million distinct CDR3 sequences, with roughly two fifths occurring once and the leading ten covering roughly 14%. Study-wide results and limits: Any changes in expanded clonotypes were possibly confounded, as donor CMV status remained unknown.

Points on this clonotype: The antigen remains unidentified.

The sequenced sample was blood. This sequence originates from a man aged 18 to 29 in good health.

The CDR3 DNA is TGCGCCAGCAGCTTGGACGATACCAAGGGCACCGGGGAGCTGTTTTTT. This gives the protein CASSLDDTKGTGELFF. The chain has TRBV5-1 and TRBJ2-2; D is undetermined. Trimming shortened V by 0 bases and J by 4 bases, and 13 bases separated the two germline ends. Per germline, CDR1 SGHRS and CDR2 YFSETQ. The CDR3 covers 16 residues.